This is a list of T cell receptor beta chains from one sample in a study of blood T cell repertoires in COVID-19. Produced via immunoSEQ multiplex PCR; TCRdb's table is partial and in-frame only. The table includes over 200,000 clones, roughly 76% detected once. Source material: peripheral blood. The origin of the receptors is a human donor in a cohort sampled during active COVID-19. CDR3s include the opening cysteine and the closing phenylalanine or tryptophan. Each record gives: J gene, D gene, V gene, clone size, CDR3 DNA, CDR3 protein. The D gene is left open where the match is weak. Some rows mark clone size as missing; the rest say once, few, many or name a class of expanded clone.

TRBJ2-7 | TRBD1 | TRBV7-2 | few | TGTGCCAGCAGCACGGGACAGGTGCGCGAGCAGTACTTC | CASSTGQVREQYF
TRBJ2-1 | - | TRBV7-8 | - | TGTGCCAGCAGCGGGGGGCGGCTAGCGGCCTTCAATGAGCAGTTCTTC | CASSGGRLAAFNEQFF
TRBJ2-7 | - | TRBV5-1 | - | TGCGCCAGCAGCTTGGGGCCAGCGCAGCCCTACGAGCAGTACTTC | CASSLGPAQPYEQYF
TRBJ1-5 | TRBD1 | TRBV4-1 | few | TGCGCCAGCAGCCAAGCCAACAGGGGACTTCGCAATCAGCCCCAGCATTTT | CASSQANRGLRNQPQHF
TRBJ2-7 | TRBD2 | TRBV6-5 | - | TGTGCCAGCAGTTACAAAGGACTAGCTTACGAGCAGTACTTC | CASSYKGLAYEQYF
TRBJ2-1 | TRBD2 | TRBV19 | - | TGTGCCAGTAGTCCGGGGTCCCTTCTAGCGGGAGCCTACAATGAGCAGTTCTTC | CASSPGSLLAGAYNEQFF
TRBJ2-7 | - | TRBV28 | - | TGTGCCAGCAGCCCAGAACGGAGAACCTACGAGCAGTACTTC | CASSPERRTYEQYF
TRBJ2-1 | - | TRBV3-1/TRBV3-2 | - | TGTGCCAGCAGCCAAGATGGTAGCGGAAACTACAATGAGCAGTTCTTC | CASSQDGSGNYNEQFF
TRBJ1-1 | TRBD1 | TRBV18 | - | TGTGCCAGCTCACCGGGACAGGGAAATCAAGCTTTCTTT | CASSPGQGNQAFF
TRBJ2-1 | TRBD1 | TRBV5-1 | - | TGCGCCAGCAGCTTGGGGGACAGTCGCAATGAGCAGTTCTTC | CASSLGDSRNEQFF
TRBJ1-5 | - | TRBV3-1/TRBV3-2 | - | TGTGCCAGCAGCCAAAGAGGTTGGCAGCCCCAGCATTTT | CASSQRGWQPQHF
TRBJ2-1 | TRBD2 | TRBV19 | - | TGTGCCAGTAGTATGAGACTAGCGGGAGTAAATGAGCAGTTCTTC | CASSMRLAGVNEQFF
TRBJ2-6 | - | TRBV28 | - | TGTGCCAGCAGGAGGGTAGCTGGGGCCAACGTCCTGACTTTC | CASRRVAGANVLTF
TRBJ2-3 | - | TRBV6-2/TRBV6-3 | - | TGTGCCAGCAGTTTTAACCGGGAGTCAGCAGATACGCAGTATTTT | CASSFNRESADTQYF
TRBJ2-1 | - | TRBV30 | - | TGTGCCTGGAGTGGGGCTGCTTACAATGAGCAGTTCTTC | CAWSGAAYNEQFF
TRBJ2-5 | TRBD2 | TRBV7-2 | - | TGTGCCAGCAGCTTTACTAGCGGGACCCAAGAGACCCAGTACTTC | CASSFTSGTQETQYF
TRBJ2-5 | - | TRBV7-2 | once | TGTGCCAGCAGGTTGGGCGGGACCATGGACCCCCTGTCAAAGACCCAGTACTTC | CASRLGGTMDPLSKTQYF
TRBJ2-7 | TRBD1 | TRBV3-1/TRBV3-2 | once | TGTGCCAGCAGCCAATTCGGGACAGGGGGCGCCGAGCAGTACTTC | CASSQFGTGGAEQYF
TRBJ1-2 | TRBD1 | TRBV24-1 | - | TGTGCCACCAGTCCGACAGGGGGTTATGGCTACACCTTC | CATSPTGGYGYTF
TRBJ1-5 | TRBD1 | TRBV2 | few | TGTGCCAGCAACGGACAGGGCAATCAGCCCCAGCATTTT | CASNGQGNQPQHF
TRBJ2-5 | - | TRBV28 | - | TGTGCCAGCAGTTTTAGGGTGCGGGCCCAGTACTTC | CASSFRVRAQYF
TRBJ1-1 | - | TRBV12-3/TRBV12-4 | few | TGTGCCAGCAGTCCGACCAGGGTCCAGGCTTTCTTT | CASSPTRVQAFF
TRBJ2-2 | - | TRBV3-1/TRBV3-2 | - | TGTGCCAGCAGTTCCAAGTGGGGGGCCGGGGAGCTGTTTTTT | CASSSKWGAGELFF
TRBJ2-3 | TRBD2 | TRBV5-1 | - | TGCGCCAGCAGCTGGCTAGCGGGAGGTTCCACAGATACGCAGTATTTT | CASSWLAGGSTDTQYF
TRBJ2-3 | - | TRBV19 | - | TGTGCCAGTAAGCAGCGTTCAAGAACAGATACGCAGTATTTT | CASKQRSRTDTQYF
TRBJ2-2 | TRBD2 | TRBV9 | - | TGTGCCAGCAGCGCCAGACTAGCGGGAGGATCGGGGACCGGGGAGCTGTTTTTT | CASSARLAGGSGTGELFF
TRBJ1-5 | - | TRBV27 | - | TGTGCCAGCAGAAAGGACAGCCTTAATCAGCCCCAGCATTTT | CASRKDSLNQPQHF
TRBJ1-1 | - | TRBV28 | - | TGTGCCAGCAGTCAACCGGCACAGGGAAACACTGAAGCTTTCTTT | CASSQPAQGNTEAFF
TRBJ1-4 | TRBD1 | TRBV3-1/TRBV3-2 | - | TGTGCCAGCAGCCAAGATCAGGGACAGGGTGGTGAAAAACTGTTTTTT | CASSQDQGQGGEKLFF
TRBJ1-2 | - | TRBV7-9 | - | TGTGCCAGCAGCTTAGGGGCAGGATCGTTTGACTACACCTTC | CASSLGAGSFDYTF